This passage covers 2 T cell receptor beta chains from one sample sequenced in a study of T cell responses to AZD1222 COVID-19 vaccine. Using immunoSEQ multiplex PCR, the repertoire was profiled, and TCRdb retains in-frame clones only, with some absent. The table includes 150,000 to 200,000 clones, less than 90% detected once. This specimen consisted of peripheral blood, obtained on day 0 of AZD1222 vaccination. These receptors were collected from an adult in good health.

The CDR3 here is CAISFGPIKAGGANVLTF. The CDR3 DNA is TGTGCCATCAGTTTCGGGCCGATTAAAGCCGGTGGGGCCAACGTCCTGACTTTC. This chain connects TRBV10-3 to TRBJ2-6; D ambiguous. The V end lost 5 bases, the J end lost 3 bases, and 20 bases lay between the germline ends. The CDR3 spans 18 residues. The germline V gene has CDR1 ENHRY and CDR2 SYGVKD.

The chain is built from TRBV28 and TRBJ1-5, with 7 bases identical to TRBD1. CDR1 and CDR2 from the germline V gene are MDHEN and SYDVKM. The V and J ends lost 3 bases and 3 bases, in that order; junction bases with no gene match: 5. The CDR3 extends over 15 amino acids. The CDR3 region has the DNA TGTGCCAGCAGTTTGTCAGACAGGGACAATCAGCCCCAGCATTTT. This sequence encodes CASSLSDRDNQPQHF. The entire variable domain, with the rest obtained from reference TRBV28 and TRBJ1-5, is as follows: DVKVTQSSRYLVKRTGEKVFLECVQDMDHENMFWYRQDPGLGLRLIYFSYDVKMKEKGDIPEGYSVSREKKERFSLILESASTNQTSMYLCASSLSDRDNQPQHFGDGTRLSIL.